This T cell receptor beta chain appears in the sequencing data of a study of cytomegalovirus exposure and HLA in healthy donors. Across the whole study: A data release that came early held around 85 million unique TCRs from HLA-typed donors.

V was pared by 0 bases and J by 0 bases, with 9 bases between. CDR3 length equals 15 residues. Looked up from germline, CDR1 is SGHRS and CDR2 is YFSETQ. General study results and limits: One variant, a missense change in DCLRE1C, was linked in a later analysis to TCR beta V- and J-gene trimming.

13 Jbeta primers and 60 Vbeta primers were used for the PCR. The method was immunoSEQ multiplex PCR; TCRdb's version includes in-frame clones alone and lacks a portion of them. The specimen's table records 150,000 to 250,000 clones. Comments on this clone: Its antigen remains unidentified.

Sequencing was carried out using PBMCs. This sequence joins TRBV5-1 and TRBJ1-1; possibly TRBD1 for D (5 bases). This receptor was obtained from a boy younger than 18 in good health and CMV-seronegative. CDR3 sequence: CASSLAGNMNTEAFF. The CDR3 region has the DNA TGCGCCAGCAGCTTGGCAGGGAATATGAACACTGAAGCTTTCTTT.